The clone carrying this TCR beta chain has just one count. The sample belongs to a study of glioma-infiltrating T cells after dendritic cell vaccination. Input was roughly 2.2 ug genomic DNA, or all available if less. Primers: 60 V beta forward and 13 J beta reverse. Some clones are missing from TCRdb's copy, which holds only in-frame ones; the method was immunoSEQ multiplex PCR. The data contain some 60,000 clones, roughly 83% of them singletons. Time point of the sample: after dendritic cell vaccination, including at tumor progression/relapse. The CDR3 extends over 15 amino acids. Germline lookup yields CDR1 SGHAT and CDR2 FQNNGV. The V end was cut by 7 bases, the J end by 1 base, with 16 bases between.

The V gene is TRBV11-2, the J gene TRBJ1-1; D is unresolved. The TCR comes from a human donor with glioblastoma. The sequenced sample was blood, obtained after dendritic cell vaccination. The CDR3 coding sequence is TGTGCCAGCATCCCTTCGTTTCGGAGGAACACTGAAGCTTTCTTT. Translated: CASIPSFRRNTEAFF. Together with reference TRBV11-2 and TRBJ1-1, the CDR3 gives the full variable domain: EAGVAQSPRYKIIEKRQSVAFWCNPISGHATLYWYQQILGQGPKLLIQFQNNGVVDDSQLPKDRFSAERLKGVDSTLKIQPAKLEDSAVYLCASIPSFRRNTEAFFGQGTRLTVV.